The subject of this entry is one T cell receptor (beta chain). At one end the junction does not follow the germline gene, possibly because of a read error. The record originates from a study of control samples from healthy donors and cancer patients. This CDR3 contains 11 residues. The germline V gene has CDR1 LGHDT and CDR2 YNNKEL (reference sequence). TCRdb's copy holds only in-frame clones and misses some; the assay was immunoSEQ multiplex PCR. This table holds around 200,000 clones, about 94% found once. Sequencing was performed on blood. This receptor was identified in a middle-aged man in good health. V and J are TRBV3-1 (or the pseudogene TRBV3-2) and TRBJ2-7; 8 nucleotides agree with TRBD1. The CDR3 loop is CASSPTWGQVF. The CDR3 bases are TGTGCCAGCAGCCCCACCTGGGGACAGGTCTTC.